What follows are 6 T cell receptor beta chains derived from one specimen sequenced in a study of blood T cells in healthy people across ages. Combining a sample-barcoded 5' primer with a J-beta primer mix, a second PCR ran for 7 to 11 cycles. MiXCR, applied by TCRdb to the 5' RACE reads, yields one record per CDR3 protein. The sample lists 1 million or so distinct CDR3 sequences, approximately 25% occurring once. These data also featured in a second study, about T cells of mothers and their children.

Sequenced sample: blood. The source of these receptors is a girl aged 2-10 years in good health.

The V and J genes are TRBV12-3 or TRBV12-4 and TRBJ2-5; TRBD1 or TRBD2 may be the D gene (5 bases each). V dropped 5 bases and J dropped 4 bases, with 11 bases sitting between them. The CDR3 covers 13 residues. Here the CDR3 DNA reads TGTGCCAGCAGTGGGGACCGTGGAGAGACCCAGTACTTC. It codes for CASSGDRGETQYF.

There are a few counts of this clonotype. V usage is TRBV6-6 and J usage is TRBJ2-3; D could derive from TRBD1 or TRBD2 (6 bases each). The CDR3 has 15 amino acids. V was shortened by 0 bases and J by 5 bases, with 12 bases between the two germline ends. Germline loops: CDR1 MNHNY, CDR2 SVGAGI (reference sequence). DNA of the CDR3: TGTGCCAGCAGTTACTCACCCGGGGGCAGAGATACGCAGTATTTT. Translating it yields CASSYSPGGRDTQYF.

This clonotype was seen a handful of times. V usage is TRBV6-5 and J usage is TRBJ2-1, with D perhaps matching TRBD1 or TRBD2 (5 bases each). V shed 7 bases and J shed 9 bases, with 16 bases lying between them. CDR3 size: 13 residues. The germline CDR1 and CDR2 sequences are MNHEY and SVGAGI. Written as DNA, the CDR3 is TGTGCCAGCATAAACGGGGCGAGGGGTGAGCAGTTCTTC. It specifies CASINGARGEQFF.

The chain is built from TRBV12-3 or TRBV12-4 and TRBJ1-3; D is perhaps TRBD1 (6 bases). Trimming stripped 8 bases from V and 4 bases from J, with 9 bases between. This CDR3 contains 12 residues. CDR3 DNA sequence: TGTGCCAGCCAGGGGCCCGGAAACACCATATATTTT. Protein product: CASQGPGNTIYF.

This clonotype has more than one count but fewer than ten. The CDR3 sequence is CASSLVVGGSGVNTEAFF. In DNA, the CDR3 is TGTGCCAGCAGCTTAGTAGTAGGGGGATCGGGGGTGAACACTGAAGCTTTCTTT. The rearrangement joins TRBV11-2 to TRBJ1-1, with D possibly TRBD1 on 6 matching bases. V was pared by 1 base and J by 0 bases, with 18 bases between. CDR1 is SGHAT and CDR2 is FQNNGV in the germline V gene. The CDR3 contains 18 residues.

This chain uses TRBV10-3 with TRBJ1-2; 10 nucleotides align to TRBD1. Unmatched junction bases numbered 16, after V lost 2 bases and J lost 7 bases. The CDR3 length is 18 residues. Germline V gives CDR1 ENHRY, CDR2 SYGVKD. Written as DNA, the CDR3 is TGTGCCATCAGTGAGCCCGGGACAGGGGCGCAATCTGGTTTTGGCTACACCTTC. It specifies CAISEPGTGAQSGFGYTF.